The present T cell receptor (beta chain) was sequenced within a study of cytomegalovirus exposure and HLA in healthy donors. Overall study findings and caveats: Associated with HLA alleles at 0.05 false discovery rate in a later analysis were about 17,000 TCR beta sequences.

A remark on this clone: The antigen is undetermined.

The PCR had 60 Vbeta and 13 Jbeta primers. Here immunoSEQ multiplex PCR was the method, and the copy in TCRdb shows in-frame clones only, minus some. The sample includes 150,000 or so clones, more than 75% of them seen just once. This TCR derives from a woman between 35 and 50 years old in good health and CMV-seropositive. The sample taken for sequencing was PBMCs.

CDR3 protein: CASSRSGTGTYEQYF. In DNA, the CDR3 is TGCGCCAGCAGCAGATCCGGGACAGGTACCTACGAGCAGTACTTC. This rearrangement joins TRBV5-1 to TRBJ2-7; 8 nucleotides match TRBD1. Looked up from germline, CDR1 is SGHRS and CDR2 is YFSETQ. The CDR3 runs 15 residues. After removal of 4 bases from V and 2 bases from J, the junction contained 8 bases not matched to a gene. Looking up the rest from reference TRBV5-1 and TRBJ2-7 gives the full variable domain: KAGVTQTPRYLIKTRGQQVTLSCSPISGHRSVSWYQQTPGQGLQFLFEYFSETQRNKGNFPGRFSGRQFSNSRSEMNVSTLELGDSALYLCASSRSGTGTYEQYFGPGTRLTVT.